This T cell receptor beta chain emerged from a study of shared clonotypes between healthy human individuals. Assay: immunoSEQ multiplex PCR; the TCRdb copy retains only in-frame clones and omits some. Of roughly 2.5 million clones listed, roughly nine tenths are singletons. The V and J ends lost 1 base and 0 bases respectively, with 4 bases between them. The germline V gene encodes CDR1 SGHTA and CDR2 FQGNSA. The CDR3 loop spans 14 amino acids. There are a few counts of this clone. The gene calls are TRBV7-2 and TRBJ1-3; no reliable D call. This receptor was identified in a man aged 18 to 29 in good health. Material: naive CD4+ T cells sorted from blood. Subset denoted: CD45RA+ positively selected. Here the CDR3 reads CASSLEGSGNTIYF. The CDR3 coding sequence is TGTGCCAGCAGCTTAGAGGGCTCTGGAAACACCATATATTTT.